This record concerns one T cell receptor (beta chain) sequence. V was shortened by 6 bases and J by 3 bases, with 27 bases between the two germline ends. The germline V gene has CDR1 LNHDA and CDR2 SQIVND (reference sequence). This CDR3 is built from 19 residues. The sample originates from a study of neoadjuvant anti-PD-1 for oral cavity cancer. Patients had newly diagnosed, untreated stage II-IVA oral cavity squamous cell carcinoma. Sequencing used immunoSEQ multiplex PCR; TCRdb keeps in-frame clones, though not all of them. The table has tens of thousands of clones, roughly three quarters seen once.

J is TRBJ2-1 and V is TRBV19; tentatively, D is TRBD1 or TRBD2 (5 bases each). Sequenced here: PBMCs, sampled before nivolumab (anti-PD-1) treatment. The sequence was obtained from a person aged 35-79 years with oral cavity squamous cell carcinoma. CDR3 sequence: CASSPKRTSGPDFYNEQFF. CDR3 DNA: TGTGCCAGTAGCCCAAAAAGAACATCAGGGCCGGACTTCTACAATGAGCAGTTCTTC.